Each of the 32 T cell receptor beta chains below was sequenced from the same sample in a study of vaccination effects on CD4 cells after COVID-19. Before sequencing, viral peptide pools were used by the ViraFEST assay to expand antigen-specific CD4+ T cells. Subsequent to a culture period of under twelve days, CD4+ T cells were isolated. By PCR, the person was confirmed to have had SARS-CoV-2 infection between March and December 2020. Sequencing used immunoSEQ multiplex PCR; TCRdb keeps in-frame clones, though not all of them. The repertoire holds about 36,000 clones, with over 60% as singletons. No antigens are known for them. Sequencing was performed on CD4+ T cells from PBMCs cultured with HCoV-NL63 spike peptides, taken before COVID-19 vaccination. Receptor source: a human donor who had a prior SARS-CoV-2 infection.

The CDR3 DNA sequence: TGTGCCAGCAGCATAAACGGACAGGGAAATCAGTTCTTC. This encodes CASSINGQGNQFF. J is TRBJ2-1 and V is TRBV6-5; 8 bases fit TRBD1. Germline-derived CDR1 and CDR2 are MNHEY and SVGAGI. The CDR3 has 13 residues. The junction had 11 bases not matched to a gene; V was cut back by 6 bases and J by 13 bases.

This clone has only a few counts. The chain couples TRBV5-6 to TRBJ2-5; TRBD2 matches at 10 bases. The CDR3 has 14 amino acids. The germline V gene has CDR1 SGHDT and CDR2 YYEEEE. The junction had 5 bases not matched to a gene; V was cut back by 4 bases and J by 5 bases. CDR3 region: CASSKAGGSETQYF. CDR3 DNA: TGTGCCAGCAGCAAAGCGGGGGGGAGTGAGACCCAGTACTTC.

The V and J genes are TRBV18 and TRBJ1-1; possibly TRBD1 for D (5 bases). Germline assignment: CDR1 KGHSH and CDR2 LQKENI. The CDR3 runs 16 residues. The ends were cut back, 1 base at V and 0 bases at J, with 12 bases in the middle. CDR3 amino acids: CASSPLPGLLNTEAFF. CDR3 coding DNA: TGTGCCAGCTCACCACTACCGGGACTGCTGAACACTGAAGCTTTCTTT. The full variable domain, in which reference TRBV18 and TRBJ1-1 provide the parts outside the CDR3, is NAGVMQNPRHLVRRRGQEARLRCSPMKGHSHVYWYRQLPEEGLKFMVYLQKENIIDESGMPKERFSAEFPKEGPSILRIQQVVRGDSAAYFCASSPLPGLLNTEAFFGQGTRLTVV.

The chain joins TRBV4-1 to TRBJ1-2, with no clear D. This CDR3 comprises 14 residues. The germline CDR1 and CDR2 sequences are MGHRA and YSYEKL. V shed 2 bases and J shed 8 bases, with 15 bases lying between them. CDR3 loop: CASSQFSHVGGYTF. As DNA, the CDR3 is TGCGCCAGCAGCCAATTCTCTCACGTCGGGGGCTACACCTTC.

The chain uses TRBV19 and TRBJ2-5; TRBD1 matches at 7 bases. Germline CDR1 and CDR2: LNHDA and SQIVND (reference sequence). V dropped 2 bases and J dropped 1; count of bases not matched to a gene: 4. This CDR3 contains 15 residues. CDR3 sequence: CASSISGQIQETQYF. The CDR3 DNA reads TGTGCCAGTAGTATATCGGGACAGATCCAAGAGACCCAGTACTTC.

The V call is TRBV7-9, the J call TRBJ2-7; TRBD2 is a possible D gene (5 bases). The CDR3 runs to 13 residues. The germline V gene encodes CDR1 SEHNR and CDR2 FQNEAQ (reference sequence). V shed 3 bases and J shed 1 base, with 7 bases lying between them. The DNA for the CDR3 is TGTGCCAGCAGCTTGGACTTATCCTACGAGCAGTACTTC. Protein: CASSLDLSYEQYF.

This clone was counted a few times. This chain joins TRBV27 and TRBJ1-1; 11 bases align to TRBD1. Germline V gene lookup returns CDR1 MNHEY and CDR2 SMNVEV (reference sequence). J was trimmed by 4 bases and V by 3 bases; bases with no gene match: 1. The CDR3 is 14 amino acids. The CDR3 DNA sequence: TGTGCCAGCAGTTTGGGGACAGGGGGCACTGAAGCTTTCTTT. Translation gives CASSLGTGGTEAFF.

The chain carries TRBV25-1 and TRBJ2-1, with D possibly TRBD2 on 6 matching bases. Per germline, CDR1 MGHDK and CDR2 SYGVNS. The V end was cut by 4 bases, the J end by 8 bases, with 18 bases between. The CDR3 extends over 15 amino acids. This CDR3 is CASSVSGRNTHEQFF. CDR3 coding DNA: TGTGCCAGCAGTGTGTCAGGGAGGAACACCCATGAGCAGTTCTTC.

Only one count was recorded for this clone. The V call is TRBV12-3 or TRBV12-4, the J call TRBJ1-4; D may be TRBD1 (5 bases). The CDR3 loop spans 13 amino acids. V shed 3 bases and J shed 8 bases, with 10 bases lying between them. The CDR3 region is CASSFAGAEKLFF. The DNA of the CDR3 is TGTGCCAGCAGTTTTGCCGGGGCCGAAAAACTGTTTTTT.

The chain has TRBV5-1 and TRBJ2-1, with D hard to call. From germline, CDR1 is SGHRS and CDR2 YFSETQ. CDR3 length equals 13 residues. V was cut by 1 base and J by 7 bases, with 9 bases left in between. The CDR3 sequence is CASSLTPANEQFF. The CDR3 DNA reads as TGCGCCAGCAGCTTGACCCCGGCGAATGAGCAGTTCTTC.

On this clone: A read error may account for a junction end that differs from germline. This rearrangement joins TRBV7-2 to TRBJ2-1; 9 bases align to TRBD2. The CDR3 spans 14 residues. Germline CDR1 is SGHTA and CDR2 is FQGNSA. CDR3 protein: CASSIAGENNEQFF. The CDR3 bases are TGTGCCAGCAGCATAGCGGGAGAAAACAATGAGCAGTTCTTC.

V is TRBV5-5 and J is TRBJ2-1, with 9 nucleotides matching TRBD2. Germline CDR1 SGHKS, CDR2 YYEKEE (reference sequence). Trimming took 2 bases from V and 9 from J; bases not matched to a gene: 9. This CDR3 region has 15 residues. This CDR3 is CASSFGREGLGEQFF. The CDR3, as DNA: TGTGCCAGCAGCTTCGGGCGGGAGGGCTTGGGTGAGCAGTTCTTC.

The chain uses TRBV7-9 and TRBJ2-5; 7 bases map to TRBD1. Germline loops: CDR1 SEHNR, CDR2 FQNEAQ (reference sequence). This CDR3 comprises 14 residues. Trimming at V came to 8 bases and at J to 1 base, leaving 7 bases not matched to a gene. The CDR3 bases are TGTGCCAGCCGGCTTACAGGGGCCCAAGAGACCCAGTACTTC. Residues: CASRLTGAQETQYF.

This chain uses TRBV5-1 with TRBJ2-1; D might be TRBD2 (5 bases). V lost 1 base to trimming and J lost 8 bases, with 19 bases between them. Germline-derived CDR1 and CDR2 are SGHRS and YFSETQ. The CDR3 has 16 residues. The chain's CDR3 is CASSLSDLTNGDEQFF. In nucleotides, the CDR3 is TGCGCCAGCAGCTTGTCGGACCTGACTAATGGGGATGAGCAGTTCTTC.

A single count supports this clone. The V call is TRBV2, the J call TRBJ1-1, with D maybe TRBD1 (5 bases). CDR1 is SNHLY, CDR2 FYNNEI, per germline. Deletions cut 2 bases from V and 7 bases from J, with 20 bases between. CDR3 size: 16 residues. As DNA, the CDR3 is TGTGCCAGCAGTGAAAGGCAGGGCGGGCTAGAAGGTGAAGCTTTCTTT. Translation gives CASSERQGGLEGEAFF.

The gene calls are TRBV6-5 and TRBJ1-1; D unresolved. The CDR3 runs to 15 residues. The germline V gene encodes CDR1 MNHEY and CDR2 SVGAGI. The germline V and J ends were trimmed by 6 bases and 5 bases, with 19 bases remaining between them. The CDR3, as DNA: TGTGCCAGCAGGCCGTCGTTTGGCCTTGGGACTGAAGCTTTCTTT. It translates to CASRPSFGLGTEAFF.

The chain couples TRBV4-2 to TRBJ2-7; a weak D match, TRBD2 (5 bases). V was cut by 0 bases and J by 7 bases, with 13 bases left in between. The germline CDR1 and CDR2 sequences are LGHNA and YNFKEQ. The CDR3 extends over 14 amino acids. CDR3 sequence: CASSQERLLREQYF. The CDR3 DNA follows: TGTGCCAGCAGCCAAGAAAGACTATTGCGAGAGCAGTACTTC.

The chain uses TRBV5-1 and TRBJ2-5; no clear D gene. The V end was cut by 0 bases, the J end by 5 bases, with 11 bases between. CDR1 is SGHRS and CDR2 is YFSETQ in the germline V gene. The CDR3 extends over 14 amino acids. The CDR3, as DNA: TGCGCCAGCAGCTTGGGAATATTTGGGGAGACCCAGTACTTC. Amino acids: CASSLGIFGETQYF.

The chain carries TRBV7-2 and TRBJ1-3; D perhaps matches TRBD1 (6 bases). The CDR3 length is 14 residues. Per the germline V gene, CDR1 is SGHTA and CDR2 is FQGNSA. Between the trimmed V and J ends, which lost 5 bases and 7 bases, there was a span of 15 bases. The CDR3 loop reads CASSKGQSGNTIYF. The CDR3 bases are TGTGCCAGCAGCAAAGGACAGTCCGGCAACACCATATATTTT.

The genes are TRBV13 and TRBJ2-2; TRBD1 matches 12 bases. V gave up 8 bases and J gave up 8 bases; unmatched junction bases: 12. The CDR3 loop spans 16 amino acids. CDR1 is PRHDT, CDR2 FYEKMQ, per germline (reference sequence). In DNA form, the CDR3 reads TGTGCCAGCCGTTCGTCCGGGACAGGGGGCTCGGGGGAGCTGTTTTTT. It codes for CASRSSGTGGSGELFF.

The CDR3 here is CATSRPQGRNTEAFF. In nucleotides, the CDR3 is TGTGCCACCAGCAGGCCGCAGGGTCGGAACACTGAAGCTTTCTTT. The chain joins TRBV15 to TRBJ1-1, with D tentatively TRBD1 (5 bases). The CDR3 sequence is 15 residues long. Trimming shortened V by 3 bases and J by 1 base, and 12 bases separated the two germline ends. Germline V gene sequence: CDR1 LNHNV, CDR2 YYDKDF (reference sequence).

The rearrangement links TRBV12-2 to TRBJ2-7; the table's D gene call, TRBD2, was not cross checked with the DNA. TRBV12-2 is a listed pseudogene. The length of the CDR3 is 15 residues. The CDR3: CASRFRPGGPYEQYF. The CDR3 DNA reads as TGTGCAAGTCGCTTTCGGCCGGGAGGGCCCTACGAGCAGTACTTC.

The V call is TRBV6-4, the J call TRBJ1-1; D not resolved. V lost 3 bases, J lost 4 bases, and 12 bases lay in between. The V gene's germline CDR1 is MRHNA and CDR2 SNTAGT. The CDR3 is 14 residues long. This CDR3 reads CASSEEPWSTEAFF. CDR3 DNA sequence: TGTGCCAGCAGTGAGGAGCCCTGGAGCACTGAAGCTTTCTTT.

V gene TRBV9 combines with J gene TRBJ2-7; perhaps TRBD2 as D (5 bases). Trimming took 1 base from V and 6 from J, leaving 17 bases between them. Germline V CDR1 and CDR2: SGDLS, YYNGEE. The CDR3 extends over 15 amino acids. The CDR3 loop is CASSVTGEGAGEQYF. In nucleotides, the CDR3 is TGTGCCAGCAGCGTAACGGGCGAGGGCGCGGGCGAGCAGTACTTC.

The chain combines TRBV5-5 with TRBJ2-7; D unresolved. V was shortened by 2 bases and J by 4 bases, with 19 bases between the two germline ends. The CDR3 runs 16 residues. Germline-derived CDR1 and CDR2 are SGHKS and YYEKEE (reference sequence). The CDR3 here is CASSLGVRQPAYEQYF. As DNA, the CDR3 is TGTGCCAGCAGCTTAGGAGTGCGGCAACCGGCTTACGAGCAGTACTTC.

The chain has TRBV6-6 and TRBJ2-1, with 10 bases that match TRBD2. The germline CDR1 and CDR2 sequences are MNHNY and SVGAGI (reference sequence). The CDR3 covers 14 residues. The V segment lost 6 bases and the J segment 3 bases; nucleotides outside the gene matches: 2. The CDR3 sequence is CASSLAGDYNEQFF. The CDR3 region has the DNA TGTGCCAGCAGCCTAGCGGGGGACTACAATGAGCAGTTCTTC.

CDR3 nucleotides: TGTGCCAGCAGCTTGGGTGGGCAGTTTTACGAGCAGTACTTC. Translation: CASSLGGQFYEQYF. This chain uses TRBV5-6 with TRBJ2-7; no firm D call. CDR1 and CDR2 (germline): SGHDT, YYEEEE. This CDR3 region has 14 residues. V gave up 0 bases and J gave up 4 bases, with 11 bases separating them.

This chain connects TRBV5-6 to TRBJ1-4, with 10 bases identical to TRBD1. CDR3 length: 16 residues. The junction had 9 bases not matched to a gene; V was cut back by 4 bases and J by 6 bases. The germline CDR1 and CDR2 sequences are SGHDT and YYEEEE. In DNA, the CDR3 is TGTGCCAGCAGCCTCCCCTTTGGGACAGGGGATGAAAAACTGTTTTTT. As protein: CASSLPFGTGDEKLFF.

This chain connects TRBV7-8 to TRBJ2-5; 7 bases align to TRBD2. CDR1 and CDR2 (germline): SGHVS, FQNEAQ. V shed 4 bases and J 0 bases; nucleotides not matched to a gene: 8. This CDR3 has 16 amino acids. The DNA for the CDR3 is TGTGCCAGCAGCTCGCTAGCGGACACGTACCAAGAGACCCAGTACTTC. Translation gives CASSSLADTYQETQYF.

The V gene is TRBV13, the J gene TRBJ2-1, with 8 bases lining up with TRBD1. The CDR3 runs to 13 residues. J gave up 8 bases and V 6 bases, and 6 bases lay outside the gene matches. Per the germline V gene, CDR1 is PRHDT and CDR2 is FYEKMQ (reference sequence). CDR3 sequence reads: CASRRTGSDEQFF. The CDR3 coding sequence is TGTGCCAGCAGACGGACAGGGTCCGATGAGCAGTTCTTC.

A few counts support this clone. V is TRBV2 and J is TRBJ1-1, with unresolved D. The V end lost 6 bases, the J end lost 0 bases, and 8 bases lay between the germline ends. The CDR3 length is 13 residues. Germline CDR1 is SNHLY and CDR2 is FYNNEI. The CDR3 loop reads CASRAQVNTEAFF. For the CDR3, the DNA is TGTGCCAGCAGGGCCCAGGTGAACACTGAAGCTTTCTTT.

The rearrangement uses TRBV5-1 and TRBJ2-5, with TRBD1 matching over 7 bases. V trimming: 6 bases; J trimming: 3 bases; junction bases outside the gene matches: 11. CDR1 and CDR2 (germline): SGHRS, YFSETQ. CDR3 size: 15 residues. CDR3 coding DNA: TGCGCCAGCAACAACTACGGGACAGTGGAAGAGACCCAGTACTTC. It is translated as CASNNYGTVEETQYF.